This record looks at one T cell receptor (beta chain) sequence and its context. The antigen remains undetermined. This CDR3 comprises 15 residues. Germline CDR1 reads MRHNA; CDR2 reads SNTAGT. V dropped 3 bases and J dropped 5; count of bases not matched to a gene: 4. The donors were all healthy and Caucasian. The data derive from a study of identical twins. Study conclusions and caveats: Low generation-probability sequences were in excess among twin-shared out-of-frame alpha sequences. Donors were not followed over many years; analysis was cross-sectional.

Via MiXCR, TCRdb re-called the 5' RACE reads, giving one row per CDR3 protein. In the table there are 300,000 to 400,000 distinct CDR3 sequences, roughly an eighth of which are singletons. These same records also appear under a second study, on yellow fever vaccine responses in identical twins.

This chain joins TRBV6-4 and TRBJ1-6, with TRBD1 matching over 7 bases. Sequenced: CD8+ T cells sorted from blood. The receptor was derived from a woman aged 18-29 years in good health. Written as DNA, the CDR3 is TGTGCCAGCAGTGAAACGGGACAGAATAATTCACCCCTCCACTTT. Protein sequence: CASSETGQNNSPLHF.